Below, 31 T cell receptor beta chains from the same sample are listed, as sequenced in a study of shared clonotypes between healthy human individuals. Libraries were prepared by immunoSEQ multiplex PCR; TCRdb keeps only in-frame clonotypes and omits some of them. Altogether around 500,000 clones are present, 81% being singletons, with the ten largest covering roughly 13%. Sequencing input: PBMCs. The receptors were sampled from a woman in her 40s in good health. Some clones in this sample may be carry-over from other donors' samples.

The chain joins TRBV5-1 to TRBJ2-3; the D is unclear. Trimming took off 3 bases at V and 6 bases at J, with 11 bases between the two ends. Per the germline V gene, CDR1 is SGHRS and CDR2 is YFSETQ. This CDR3 is built from 13 residues. CDR3 nucleotide sequence: TGCGCCAGCAGCTCCCCCTCACTGGATACGCAGTATTTT. This codes for CASSSPSLDTQYF.

Notes on this clone: This sequence is one base from a far larger clone and is likely a read error. The chain uses TRBV11-2 and TRBJ2-2, with D possibly being TRBD1 (5 bases). V gave up 2 bases and J gave up 3 bases, with 13 bases separating them. Germline V gene sequence: CDR1 SGHAT, CDR2 FQNNGV. CDR3 length equals 16 residues. The CDR3 sequence: CASSLNQGRDTGELFF. The CDR3 DNA reads as TGTGCCAGCAGCTTAAACCAAGGCAGGGACACCGGGGAGCTGTTTTTT. Full variable domain (rest looked up from reference TRBV11-2 and TRBJ2-2): EAGVAQSPRYKIIEKRQSVAFWCNPISGHATLYWYQQILGQGPKLLIQFQNNGVVDDSQLPKDRFSAERLKGVDSTLKIQPAKLEDSAVYLCASSLNQGRDTGELFFGEGSRLTVL.

A word on this clone: A far larger clone is one nucleotide away, so this likely arose from a read error. This CDR3 is also generated by other DNA sequences in the sample. V gene TRBV7-7 combines with J gene TRBJ2-3; tentative D call: TRBD1 (5 bases). Germline CDR1 is SSHAT and CDR2 is FNYEAQ (reference sequence). This CDR3 is 13 amino acids long. V lost 9 bases and J 3 bases, leaving 13 bases between the germline ends. The CDR3 nucleotides are TGTGCCAGTAGCCAAGACAGTACAGATACGCAGTATTTT. This sequence encodes CASSQDSTDTQYF.

The V call is TRBV28, the J call TRBJ1-1; D perhaps matches TRBD1 (5 bases). Trimming shortened V by 6 bases and J by 8 bases, and 19 bases separated the two germline ends. This CDR3 spans 14 amino acids. Germline V gene data show CDR1 as MDHEN and CDR2 as SYDVKM. DNA for the CDR3: TGTGCCAGCAGCCTCGGGGGGGACTCCTTAGAAGCTTTCTTT. Protein product: CASSLGGDSLEAFF.

The chain is built from TRBV29-1 and TRBJ2-3; no clear D. This CDR3 is 12 amino acids long. Trimming removed 7 bases from V and 5 bases from J, with 13 bases in between. CDR1 and CDR2 (germline): SQVTM, ANQGSEA. CDR3 nucleotide sequence: TGCAGCGCCTGTCCCGTCGGAGATACGCAGTATTTT. Amino acid sequence: CSACPVGDTQYF.

The V call is TRBV21-1, the J call TRBJ2-7; the table calls TRBD2, which could not be checked here. TRBV21-1 is assigned pseudogene status. CDR3 length: 11 residues. In DNA, the CDR3 is TGTGCCAGCAAGGCCCGGGAAGAGCAGTACTTC. Protein: CASKAREEQYF.

Remarks on this clone: A far larger clone differs by one base, so this is likely a read error. The chain has TRBV7-2 and TRBJ2-5; D tentatively fits TRBD1 or TRBD2 (5 bases each). The CDR3 is made up of 11 amino acids. The ends were cut back, 5 bases at V and 11 bases at J, with 12 bases in the middle. From germline, CDR1 is SGHTA and CDR2 FQGNSA. CDR3 DNA: TGTGCCAGCAGCCGGTGCAGGGAGCAGTACTTC. This codes for CASSRCREQYF.

In nucleotides, the CDR3 is TGTGCCAGCAGCGCGGGACAGGCTTTCGAAAAACTGTTTTTT. As protein: CASSAGQAFEKLFF. V and J are TRBV5-4 and TRBJ1-4, with 8 bases that match TRBD1. V shed 4 bases and J 8 bases; nucleotides not matched to a gene: 7. The CDR3 covers 14 residues. The germline CDR1 and CDR2 sequences are SGHNT and YYREEE (reference sequence). Together with reference TRBV5-4 and TRBJ1-4, the CDR3 gives the full variable domain: ETGVTQSPTHLIKTRGQQVTLRCSSQSGHNTVSWYQQALGQGPQFIFQYYREEENGRGNFPPRFSGLQFPNYSSELNVNALELDDSALYLCASSAGQAFEKLFFGSGTQLSVL.

The CDR3, as DNA: TGTGCCAGCAGCCAACTAGCGGGAAGCACCGGGGAGCTGTTTTTT. Protein product: CASSQLAGSTGELFF. The chain employs TRBV4-2 and TRBJ2-2, with 9 bases identical to TRBD2. The CDR3 contains 15 residues. V was pared by 2 bases and J by 4 bases, with 2 bases of the junction left unmatched. Looked up from germline, CDR1 is LGHNA and CDR2 is YNFKEQ.

V usage is TRBV5-4 and J usage is TRBJ2-3, with D perhaps matching TRBD2 (5 bases). The CDR3 runs 14 residues. The V end lost 0 bases, the J end lost 5 bases, and 10 bases lay between the germline ends. In germline, CDR1 is SGHNT, CDR2 YYREEE (reference sequence). For the CDR3, the DNA is TGTGCCAGCAGCTTGGCAAAGGGAGAAGATACGCAGTATTTT. Its protein product is CASSLAKGEDTQYF.

In regard to this clone: A far more abundant clone sits one base away, making this likely a read error. The DNA is omitted, as the CDR3 cannot be located on it reliably, and the CDR3 follows TCRdb's listing. This CDR3 reads CASWGGGNQPHHF. The chain has TRBV2 and TRBJ1-5. The CDR3 numbers 13 amino acids, ends counted. CDR1 SNHLY and CDR2 FYNNEI come from the germline V gene.

The V gene is TRBV15, the J gene TRBJ1-1; a weak D match, TRBD1 (6 bases). The CDR3 spans 15 residues. V lost 2 bases and J 8 bases, leaving 18 bases between the germline ends. Per the germline V gene, CDR1 is LNHNV and CDR2 is YYDKDF (reference sequence). CDR3 sequence (DNA): TGTGCCACCAGCAGAACCCAGACAGGTAGGGGGGAAGCTTTCTTT. Encoded protein: CATSRTQTGRGEAFF.

V usage is TRBV18 and J usage is TRBJ2-1; 9 positions match TRBD1. Germline loops: CDR1 KGHSH, CDR2 LQKENI. The V and J ends lost 1 base and 6 bases, in that order; junction bases with no gene match: 7. The CDR3 loop spans 16 amino acids. CDR3 sequence: CASSPLSGQGSNEQFF. As DNA, the CDR3 is TGTGCCAGCTCACCACTCTCTGGACAGGGGAGCAATGAGCAGTTCTTC.

The rearrangement joins TRBV28 to TRBJ1-5; maybe TRBD1 (5 bases). V was pared by 2 bases and J by 3 bases, with 14 bases between. Germline V lookup: CDR1 MDHEN, CDR2 SYDVKM. The CDR3 is 16 residues long. This CDR3 is CASSLRDGDYNQPQHF. In nucleotides, the CDR3 is TGTGCCAGCAGTTTAAGGGACGGGGACTACAATCAGCCCCAGCATTTT.

The chain has TRBV7-8 and TRBJ2-7; 9 bases map to TRBD1. V lost 5 bases to trimming and J lost 3 bases; unmatched junction nucleotides: 2. Germline V lookup: CDR1 SGHVS, CDR2 FQNEAQ. The CDR3 has 13 residues. CDR3 DNA sequence: TGTGCCAGCAGCCGGGACAGGGACTACGAGCAGTACTTC. Amino acid sequence: CASSRDRDYEQYF.

Notes on this clone: This may stem from a read error, because a much larger clone lies one nucleotide away. The identical CDR3 is also encoded by other nucleotide sequences in the sample. The chain uses TRBV7-9 and TRBJ2-3; D not resolved. The CDR3 is 12 residues long. Germline CDR1 and CDR2: SEHNR and FQNEAQ (reference sequence). The ends were cut back, 5 bases at V and 2 bases at J, with 5 bases in the middle. The CDR3 here is CASSPTTDTQYF. In DNA, the CDR3 is TGTGCCAGCAGCCCTACCACAGATACGCAGTATTTT.

This clone was seen a few times. It is likely a read error: a sequence one base away is far more abundant. Other DNA sequences in the same sample also yield this CDR3. The rearrangement joins TRBV25-1 to TRBJ2-3; tentatively, D is TRBD2 (5 bases). In germline, CDR1 is MGHDK, CDR2 SYGVNS. CDR3 length equals 13 residues. Deletions cut 4 bases from V and 4 bases from J, with 9 bases between. The CDR3 protein is CASSAGGADTQYF. CDR3 DNA: TGTGCCAGCAGTGCAGGAGGAGCAGATACGCAGTATTTT. The whole variable domain, remainder taken from reference TRBV25-1 and TRBJ2-3, is EADIYQTPRYLVIGTGKKITLECSQTMGHDKMYWYQQDPGMELHLIHYSYGVNSTEKGDLSSESTVSRIRTEHFPLTLESARPSHTSQYLCASSAGGADTQYFGPGTRLTVL.

The rearrangement links TRBV30 to TRBJ1-1; no clear D gene. V was clipped by 4 bases and J by 11 bases, with 14 bases between them. The CDR3 is made up of 11 amino acids. Germline CDR1 GTSNPN, CDR2 SVGIG (reference sequence). CDR3 sequence reads: CAWMIADGAFF. The CDR3 DNA reads as TGTGCCTGGATGATTGCGGATGGGGCTTTCTTT. The variable domain in full, with the rest retrieved from reference TRBV30 and TRBJ1-1, is SQTIHQWPATLVQPVGSPLSLECTVEGTSNPNLYWYRQAAGRGLQLLFYSVGIGQISSEVPQNLSASRPQDRQFILSSKKLLLSDSGFYLCAWMIADGAFFGQGTRLTVV.

The rearrangement links TRBV5-1 to TRBJ2-7; 7 positions match TRBD1. V was clipped by 5 bases and J by 4 bases; unmatched bases: 9. The CDR3 spans 14 residues. Germline V gives CDR1 SGHRS, CDR2 YFSETQ. The CDR3 is CASRTEGTAYEQYF. The CDR3 coding sequence is TGCGCCAGCAGGACTGAAGGGACAGCATACGAGCAGTACTTC.

The rearrangement joins TRBV30 to TRBJ2-1, with D unclear. The CDR3 sequence is 16 residues long. CDR1 GTSNPN and CDR2 SVGIG come from the germline V gene (reference sequence). Trimming left V 3 bases short and J 3 bases short, with 18 bases between. CDR3 protein: CAWSGEGLGHYNEQFF. CDR3 nucleotides: TGTGCCTGGAGCGGCGAAGGGTTAGGTCACTACAATGAGCAGTTCTTC. The full variable domain, rest sourced from reference TRBV30 and TRBJ2-1, is SQTIHQWPATLVQPVGSPLSLECTVEGTSNPNLYWYRQAAGRGLQLLFYSVGIGQISSEVPQNLSASRPQDRQFILSSKKLLLSDSGFYLCAWSGEGLGHYNEQFFGPGTRLTVL.

V gene TRBV15 combines with J gene TRBJ2-1; 10 bases are a match to TRBD2. The germline gives CDR1 LNHNV, CDR2 YYDKDF (reference sequence). J lost 1 base, V lost 9 bases, and 6 bases had no gene match. The CDR3 sequence is 15 residues long. CDR3 sequence reads: CATGAGGQSYNEQFF. For the CDR3, the DNA is TGTGCCACGGGAGCGGGAGGGCAGTCCTACAATGAGCAGTTCTTC.

The V and J genes are TRBV4-3 and TRBJ2-5; D tentatively fits TRBD1 or TRBD2 (5 bases each). Germline V gene lookup returns CDR1 LGHNA and CDR2 YSLEER. Trimming removed 1 base from V and 1 base from J, with 13 bases in between. This CDR3 has 16 residues. The CDR3 DNA is TGCGCCAGCAGCCAAGGAGCCCTGAGGGGCCAAGAGACCCAGTACTTC. Amino acids: CASSQGALRGQETQYF.

The V and J genes are TRBV15 and TRBJ2-7; a possible D gene is TRBD1 (5 bases). V lost 3 bases, J lost 2 bases, and 11 bases lay in between. This CDR3 has 14 amino acids. Per the germline V gene, CDR1 is LNHNV and CDR2 is YYDKDF (reference sequence). The CDR3: CATSRAGAPYEQYF. As DNA, the CDR3 is TGTGCCACCAGCAGGGCTGGGGCCCCCTACGAGCAGTACTTC.

This clone is a singleton in its sample. A read error is the likely source, as a far larger clone sits one nucleotide away. This chain joins TRBV5-1 and TRBJ1-1, with D tentatively TRBD1 (6 bases). This CDR3 is 13 amino acids long. Per the germline V gene, CDR1 is SGHRS and CDR2 is YFSETQ. The CDR3: CASSLRGGTKAFF. The CDR3 DNA reads TGCGCCAGCAGCTTGAGGGGGGGCACTAAAGCTTTCTTT.

The rearrangement uses TRBV5-6 and TRBJ2-5; D is possibly TRBD2 (6 bases). This CDR3 has 13 residues. Germline CDR1 SGHDT, CDR2 YYEEEE. V lost 4 bases, J lost 6 bases, and 13 bases lay in between. The CDR3 sequence: CASSLLAAQTQYF. DNA of the CDR3: TGTGCCAGCAGCCTACTAGCTGCGCAGACCCAGTACTTC.

The rearrangement links TRBV10-3 to TRBJ2-6; TRBD2 aligns across 14 bases. Germline loops: CDR1 ENHRY, CDR2 SYGVKD. Unmatched junction bases numbered 2, after V lost 2 bases and J lost 2 bases. This CDR3 is built from 18 residues. The CDR3 nucleotides are TGTGCCATCAGTGAGCGGGGACTAGCGGGAGCTGGGGCCAACGTCCTGACTTTC. Its protein product is CAISERGLAGAGANVLTF.

As for this clone: This is likely an artifact of a read error, given a far larger clone one base away. The sample carries other DNA sequences with the same CDR3. The gene calls are TRBV7-9 and TRBJ2-1; 9 positions match TRBD2. This CDR3 contains 15 residues. Germline V gives CDR1 SEHNR, CDR2 FQNEAQ (reference sequence). V lost 5 bases and J lost 0; bases outside the gene matches: 2. CDR3 amino acids: CASSRSGSSYNEQFF. The CDR3, as DNA: TGTGCCAGCAGCCGTAGCGGGAGCTCCTACAATGAGCAGTTCTTC.

On this clone: Additional DNA sequences in this sample encode the identical CDR3. V usage is TRBV11-2 and J usage is TRBJ1-1; possibly TRBD1 for D (5 bases). Germline V CDR1 and CDR2: SGHAT, FQNNGV. The CDR3 has 13 amino acids. The V and J ends lost 3 bases and 1 base respectively, with 6 bases between them. The CDR3 reads CASSLQGNTEAFF. As DNA, the CDR3 is TGTGCCAGCAGCTTGCAGGGGAACACTGAAGCTTTCTTT.

The V call is TRBV7-9, the J call TRBJ2-1; no firm D call. V dropped 5 bases and J dropped 0 bases, with 14 bases sitting between them. There are 16 residues in the CDR3. Germline V gene data show CDR1 as SEHNR and CDR2 as FQNEAQ (reference sequence). CDR3 protein: CASSKTAVTSYNEQFF. CDR3 DNA: TGTGCCAGCAGCAAGACTGCGGTAACCTCCTACAATGAGCAGTTCTTC.

The chain has TRBV27 and TRBJ2-7; 15 nucleotides line up with TRBD2. Germline V lookup: CDR1 MNHEY, CDR2 SMNVEV (reference sequence). The CDR3 sequence is 18 residues long. Trimming at V came to 5 bases and at J to 6 bases, leaving 14 bases not matched to a gene. CDR3 sequence (DNA): TGTGCCAGCAGTCTAAGGACTAGCGGGAGGGCCAGATCGGGCGAGCAGTACTTC. Protein sequence: CASSLRTSGRARSGEQYF.

The chain joins TRBV5-1 to TRBJ2-1; the match to TRBD1 covers 7 bases. The CDR3 runs to 15 residues. Losses at the gene ends were 4 bases for V and 0 bases for J; bases not matched to a gene: 4. The germline CDR1 and CDR2 sequences are SGHRS and YFSETQ. CDR3 coding DNA: TGCGCCAGCAGCCGGGGACAGAGCTCCTACAATGAGCAGTTCTTC. Protein: CASSRGQSSYNEQFF.